Listed below are T cell receptor beta chains from one sample, sequenced in a study of blood T cell repertoires in COVID-19. Libraries were prepared by immunoSEQ multiplex PCR; TCRdb keeps only in-frame clonotypes and omits some of them. The top ten hold roughly 0.84% of the sample, which has 450,000 or so clones, roughly 89% seen once. Material: peripheral blood. The source is a man younger than 35 with COVID-19, enrolled during active disease. Each CDR3 is given with its conserved first and last residue. Each record gives: D gene, J gene, V gene, clone size, CDR3 protein, CDR3 DNA. D genes are given only for firm matches. Rows may omit the clone size; those that give it use once, few, many or a size class.

>NA|TRBJ1-2|TRBV7-4|NA
CASSLGGAIYGYTF
TGTGCCAGCAGCTTAGGTGGAGCCATCTATGGCTACACCTTC
>TRBD2|TRBJ2-7|TRBV29-1|NA
CSVEFPGEGLREQYF
TGCAGCGTTGAATTTCCCGGGGAGGGGTTGAGGGAGCAGTACTTC
>TRBD1|TRBJ1-1|TRBV7-2|NA
CASSVGQGFEAFF
TGTGCCAGCAGCGTCGGACAGGGGTTTGAAGCTTTCTTT
>NA|TRBJ2-5|TRBV2|NA
CASSVETQYF
TGTGCCAGCAGCGTAGAGACCCAGTACTTC
>NA|TRBJ2-2|TRBV6-5|NA
CASSYAPGITGELFF
TGTGCCAGCAGTTACGCCCCAGGCATCACCGGGGAGCTGTTTTTT
>TRBD1|TRBJ1-2|TRBV4-1|NA
CASSQAVTGGLYGYTF
TGCGCCAGCAGCCAAGCGGTGACAGGGGGTTTGTATGGCTACACCTTC
>TRBD1|TRBJ1-2|TRBV4-1|few
CASSLTGDGYTF
TGCGCCAGCAGCTTGACAGGGGATGGCTACACCTTC
>NA|TRBJ2-2|TRBV5-1|NA
CASHDTNTGELFF
TGCGCCAGCCACGACACGAACACCGGGGAGCTGTTTTTT
>NA|TRBJ2-3|TRBV19|NA
CASSIVPGWDTQYF
TGTGCCAGTAGTATAGTACCGGGTTGGGATACGCAGTATTTT
>TRBD2|TRBJ2-5|TRBV10-2|NA
CASSGDGGGAWETQYF
TGCGCCAGCAGTGGTGATGGCGGGGGGGCTTGGGAGACCCAGTACTTC
>NA|TRBJ2-2|TRBV3-1/TRBV3-2|NA
CASSPKGVRAGELFF
TGTGCCAGCAGCCCTAAGGGGGTTCGTGCCGGGGAGCTGTTTTTT
>TRBD2|TRBJ2-1|TRBV18|NA
CASSPGTSGRNKQFF
TGTGCCAGCTCACCCGGGACTAGCGGGAGGAATAAGCAGTTCTTC
>TRBD1|TRBJ1-4|TRBV6-6|NA
CASRDRGEKLFF
TGTGCCAGCAGGGACAGGGGGGAAAAACTGTTTTTT
>NA|TRBJ2-1|TRBV6-4|NA
CASSLEGGVSYNEQFF
TGTGCCAGCAGTTTGGAGGGAGGCGTATCCTACAATGAGCAGTTCTTC
>NA|TRBJ1-6|TRBV6-5|NA
CASRKQEGNSPLHF
TGTGCCAGCAGGAAACAGGAGGGTAATTCACCCCTCCACTTT
>TRBD2|TRBJ2-5|TRBV5-1|NA
CASSLTGGLEETQYF
TGCGCCAGCAGCTTGACGGGGGGGCTAGAAGAGACCCAGTACTTC
>TRBD1|TRBJ1-3|TRBV6-5|NA
CASSSIDRGTIYF
TGTGCCAGCAGCTCCATCGACAGGGGCACCATATATTTT
>NA|TRBJ2-2|TRBV2|NA
CASTWGTAGASTGELFF
TGTGCCAGCACTTGGGGGACAGCGGGAGCTAGCACCGGGGAGCTGTTTTTT
>NA|TRBJ1-4|TRBV10-3|NA
CAIQSGAGEKLFF
TGTGCCATCCAGTCAGGGGCTGGGGAAAAACTGTTTTTT
>NA|TRBJ1-5|TRBV6-5|NA
CASSDRNQPQHF
TGTGCCAGCAGCGACAGGAATCAGCCCCAGCATTTT
>TRBD1|TRBJ2-5|TRBV12-3/TRBV12-4|NA
CASSLGTEETQYF
TGTGCCAGCAGCTTGGGGACAGAAGAGACCCAGTACTTC
>NA|TRBJ2-3|TRBV21-1|once
CASSKWLPVSSVYDTQYF
TGTGCCAGCAGCAAATGGCTCCCTGTGTCTAGCGTTTATGATACGCAGTATTTT